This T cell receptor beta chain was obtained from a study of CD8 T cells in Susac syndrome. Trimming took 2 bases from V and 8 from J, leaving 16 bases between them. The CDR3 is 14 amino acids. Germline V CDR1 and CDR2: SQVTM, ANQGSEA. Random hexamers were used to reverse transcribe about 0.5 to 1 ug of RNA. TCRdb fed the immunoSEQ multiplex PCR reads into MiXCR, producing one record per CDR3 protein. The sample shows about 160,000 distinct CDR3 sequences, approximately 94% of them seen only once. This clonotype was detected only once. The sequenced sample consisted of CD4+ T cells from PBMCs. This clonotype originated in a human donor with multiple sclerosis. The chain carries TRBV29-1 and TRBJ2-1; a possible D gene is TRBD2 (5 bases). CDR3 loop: CSVELNRGNDEQFF. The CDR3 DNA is TGCAGCGTTGAATTAAACCGAGGGAACGATGAGCAGTTCTTC.